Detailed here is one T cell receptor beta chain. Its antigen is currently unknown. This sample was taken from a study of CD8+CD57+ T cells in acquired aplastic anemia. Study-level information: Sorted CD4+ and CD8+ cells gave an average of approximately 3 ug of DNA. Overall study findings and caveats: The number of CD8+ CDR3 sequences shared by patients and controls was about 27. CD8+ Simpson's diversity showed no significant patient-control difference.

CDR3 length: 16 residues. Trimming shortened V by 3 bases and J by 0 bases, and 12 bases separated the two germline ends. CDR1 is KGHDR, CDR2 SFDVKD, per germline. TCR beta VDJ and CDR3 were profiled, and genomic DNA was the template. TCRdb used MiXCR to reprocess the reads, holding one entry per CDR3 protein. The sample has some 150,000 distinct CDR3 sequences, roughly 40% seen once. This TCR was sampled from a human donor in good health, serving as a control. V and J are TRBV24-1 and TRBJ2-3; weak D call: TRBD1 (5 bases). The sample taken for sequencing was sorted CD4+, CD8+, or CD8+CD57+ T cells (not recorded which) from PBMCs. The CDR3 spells CATSDRRQSSTDTQYF. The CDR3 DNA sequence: TGTGCCACCAGTGATCGGAGACAGTCTAGCACAGATACGCAGTATTTT.